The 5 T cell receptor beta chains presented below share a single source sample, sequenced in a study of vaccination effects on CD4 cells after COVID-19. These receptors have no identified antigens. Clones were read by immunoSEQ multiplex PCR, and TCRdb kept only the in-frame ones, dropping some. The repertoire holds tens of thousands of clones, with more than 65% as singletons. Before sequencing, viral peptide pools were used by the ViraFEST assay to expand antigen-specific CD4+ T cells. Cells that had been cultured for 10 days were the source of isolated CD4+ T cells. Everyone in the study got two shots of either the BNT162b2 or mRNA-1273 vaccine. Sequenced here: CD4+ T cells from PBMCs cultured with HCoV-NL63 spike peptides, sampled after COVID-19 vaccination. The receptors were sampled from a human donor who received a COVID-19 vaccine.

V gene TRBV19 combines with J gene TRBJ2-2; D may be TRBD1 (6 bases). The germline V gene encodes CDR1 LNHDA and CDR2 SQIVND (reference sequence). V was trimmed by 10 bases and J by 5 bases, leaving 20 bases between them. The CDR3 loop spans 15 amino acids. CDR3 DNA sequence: TGTGCCACCTCACCTCCGGGACACCGAACCGGGGAGCTGTTTTTT. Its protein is CATSPPGHRTGELFF. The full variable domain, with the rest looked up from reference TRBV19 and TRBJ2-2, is DGGITQSPKYLFRKEGQNVTLSCEQNLNHDAMYWYRQDPGQGLRLIYYSQIVNDFQKGDIAEGYSVSREKKESFPLTVTSAQKNPTAFYLCATSPPGHRTGELFFGEGSRLTVL.

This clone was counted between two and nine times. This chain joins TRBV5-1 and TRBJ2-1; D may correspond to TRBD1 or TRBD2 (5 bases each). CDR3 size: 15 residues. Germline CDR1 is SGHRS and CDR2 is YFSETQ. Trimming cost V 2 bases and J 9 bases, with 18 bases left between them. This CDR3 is CASSFATGTPVEQFF. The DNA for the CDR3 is TGCGCCAGCAGCTTCGCTACCGGGACCCCAGTTGAGCAGTTCTTC.

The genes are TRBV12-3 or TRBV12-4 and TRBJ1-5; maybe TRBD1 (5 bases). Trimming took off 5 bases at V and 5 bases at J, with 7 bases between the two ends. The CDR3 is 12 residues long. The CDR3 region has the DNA TGTGCCAGCAGTGGGGGAGATCAGCCCCAGCATTTT. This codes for CASSGGDQPQHF.

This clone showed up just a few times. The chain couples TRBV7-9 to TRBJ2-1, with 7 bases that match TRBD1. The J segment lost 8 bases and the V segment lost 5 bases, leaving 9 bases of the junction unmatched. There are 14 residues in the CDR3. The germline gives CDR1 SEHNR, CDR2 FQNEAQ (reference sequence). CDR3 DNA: TGTGCCAGCAGCCCGAGACAGGGCCGAGATGAGCAGTTCTTC. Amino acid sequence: CASSPRQGRDEQFF.

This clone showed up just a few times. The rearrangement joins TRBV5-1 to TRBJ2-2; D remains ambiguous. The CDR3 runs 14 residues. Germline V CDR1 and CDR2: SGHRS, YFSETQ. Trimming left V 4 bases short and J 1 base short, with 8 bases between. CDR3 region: CASSPDQNTGELFF. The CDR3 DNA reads TGCGCCAGCAGCCCCGACCAGAACACCGGGGAGCTGTTTTTT.